This T cell receptor (beta chain) was profiled in a study of blood T cell repertoires in COVID-19. Study overall: Collection of acute and convalescent COVID-19 samples took place in the United States, Italy and Spain.

CDR3 length: 17 amino acids. Germline V CDR1 and CDR2: KGHDR, SFDVKD. V lost 9 bases and J lost 0; bases outside the gene matches: 12. Sequenced by immunoSEQ multiplex PCR; TCRdb stores in-frame clones only, minus some. Seen here are some 150,000 clones, roughly 87% observed once, and the top ten hold approximately 0.95%. Source material: peripheral blood. V and J are TRBV24-1 and TRBJ2-1, with TRBD2 matching 8 bases. This receptor was obtained from a woman aged 45-65 years with acute or convalescent COVID-19. The CDR3 bases are TGTGCCACCCTCGGTAGTAGCGGGGCAAGCTCCTACAATGAGCAGTTCTTC. Translated, it gives CATLGSSGASSYNEQFF.